This is a list of T cell receptor beta chains from one sample in a study of T cell responses to AZD1222 COVID-19 vaccine. The table came from immunoSEQ multiplex PCR; TCRdb's copy has only in-frame clones and leaves some out. The data show tens of thousands of clones, approximately 88% seen once. The sequencing here drew on peripheral blood, taken 28 days after the second AZD1222 dose. The receptor source for this set is an adult who received the AZD1222 COVID-19 vaccine. The CDR3 runs from the conserved cysteine through the conserved F or W. The D gene is left open where the match is weak. A row's size may be missing; if present it is once, few, many or a size class.

V: TRBV7-8; J: TRBJ2-7; size: .; D: TRBD1; DNA: TGTGCCAGCAGCGGGAACAGGGGGCTATCGTTGCGCGAGCAGTACTTC; CDR3: CASSGNRGLSLREQYF
V: TRBV28; J: TRBJ1-1; size: .; D: .; DNA: TGTGCCAGCAGTTTGTTTCGGGAAGCTTTCTTT; CDR3: CASSLFREAFF
V: TRBV11-2; J: TRBJ2-3; size: .; D: .; DNA: TGTGCCAGCAGCTTAGGCAGGGAGACAGATACGCAGTATTTT; CDR3: CASSLGRETDTQYF
V: TRBV18; J: TRBJ1-5; size: .; D: .; DNA: TGTGCCAGCTCACCACCGAGCGGGGTGATGGGCAATCAGCCCCAGCATTTT; CDR3: CASSPPSGVMGNQPQHF
V: TRBV27; J: TRBJ2-7; size: .; D: TRBD2; DNA: TGTGCCAGCAGTCCCTCAGCGGGGGGGTGGTCCGAGCAGTACTTC; CDR3: CASSPSAGGWSEQYF
V: TRBV30; J: TRBJ2-2; size: many; D: .; DNA: TGTGCCTGGGAGGGGCGGTCCAGGGAGCTGTTTTTT; CDR3: CAWEGRSRELFF
V: TRBV13; J: TRBJ1-5; size: .; D: .; DNA: TGTGCCAGCAGCCGCTCGGGAACCGGGGACAATCAGCCCCAGCATTTT; CDR3: CASSRSGTGDNQPQHF
V: TRBV5-6; J: TRBJ2-3; size: once; D: .; DNA: TGTGCCAGCAGCTTGAGGGCAGGGGAGACAGATACGCAGTATTTT; CDR3: CASSLRAGETDTQYF
V: TRBV7-2; J: TRBJ2-7; size: .; D: TRBD2; DNA: TGTGCCAGCAGCCCCCAGGGCGGGGGGGCCAGTGAGCAGTACTTC; CDR3: CASSPQGGGASEQYF
V: TRBV10-3; J: TRBJ1-1; size: .; D: .; DNA: TGTGCCATCAGTGGGGGGGAGAACACTGAAGCTTTCTTT; CDR3: CAISGGENTEAFF
V: TRBV19; J: TRBJ2-5; size: .; D: .; DNA: TGTGCCAGTAGTATAACCGACCAAGAGACCCAGTACTTC; CDR3: CASSITDQETQYF
V: TRBV5-1; J: TRBJ2-2; size: .; D: .; DNA: TGCGCCAGCAGCTTGGACAGGGGAGGAAACACCGGGGAGCTGTTTTTT; CDR3: CASSLDRGGNTGELFF
V: TRBV3-1/TRBV3-2; J: TRBJ2-1; size: .; D: TRBD2; DNA: TGTGCCAGCAGCCATCCCAATGGACTAGCGGGGTGGACACTCTACAATGAGCAGTTCTTC; CDR3: CASSHPNGLAGWTLYNEQFF
V: TRBV9; J: TRBJ1-2; size: .; D: TRBD1; DNA: TGTGCCAGCAGCGTATGGGGGACAGGGGAAGCTAACTATGGCTACACCTTC; CDR3: CASSVWGTGEANYGYTF
V: TRBV7-7; J: TRBJ2-3; size: .; D: .; DNA: TGTGCTAGCAGCCCGGACAGAGGCCCAGATACGCAGTATTTT; CDR3: CASSPDRGPDTQYF
V: TRBV19; J: TRBJ2-6; size: .; D: TRBD1; DNA: TGTGCCAGTAGTCGGACCCTCGGGCAGGGGGCAGTCTCTGGGGCCAACGTCCTGACTTTC; CDR3: CASSRTLGQGAVSGANVLTF
V: TRBV3-1/TRBV3-2; J: TRBJ2-7; size: .; D: .; DNA: TGTGCCAGCAGCCGGGACTCTTTTAGCTACGAGCAGTACTTC; CDR3: CASSRDSFSYEQYF
V: TRBV3-1/TRBV3-2; J: TRBJ2-1; size: .; D: .; DNA: TGTGCCAGCAGCCAAGGGACAGTCGACAATGAGCAGTTCTTC; CDR3: CASSQGTVDNEQFF
V: TRBV11-2; J: TRBJ2-7; size: .; D: .; DNA: TGTGCCAGCAGCTCCTCAGGCTACGAGCAGTACTTC; CDR3: CASSSSGYEQYF
V: TRBV19; J: TRBJ2-7; size: .; D: .; DNA: TGTGCCAGTAGTCCAATGGGCCTACACAACGAGCAGTACTTC; CDR3: CASSPMGLHNEQYF
V: TRBV7-2; J: TRBJ1-2; size: .; D: TRBD1; DNA: TGTGCCAGCAGCTCAAACAGGGGAGGGTATGGCTACACCTTC; CDR3: CASSSNRGGYGYTF
V: TRBV6-6; J: TRBJ2-7; size: .; D: .; DNA: TGTGCCAGCAGTTACTCTACAGGGTCGGGCGAGCAGTACTTC; CDR3: CASSYSTGSGEQYF
V: TRBV5-1; J: TRBJ1-4; size: .; D: .; DNA: TGCGCCAGCAGCTTGGGGCAGCCAAATGAAAAACTGTTTTTT; CDR3: CASSLGQPNEKLFF
V: TRBV7-8; J: TRBJ2-7; size: .; D: TRBD1; DNA: TGTGCCAGCAGTGGGACAGGGGGCGACTACGAGCAGTACTTC; CDR3: CASSGTGGDYEQYF
V: TRBV12-3/TRBV12-4; J: TRBJ2-7; size: .; D: .; DNA: TGTGCCAGCAGGGGGGGTCTCGAGCAGTACTTC; CDR3: CASRGGLEQYF
V: TRBV12-3/TRBV12-4; J: TRBJ2-4; size: once; D: .; DNA: TGTGCCAGCAGCAATCCCCCGTGGTTCATTCAGTACTTC; CDR3: CASSNPPWFIQYF
V: TRBV5-6; J: TRBJ2-5; size: .; D: .; DNA: TGTGCCAGCAGCCCTCAGGGGTATCAAGAGACCCAGTACTTC; CDR3: CASSPQGYQETQYF
V: TRBV7-9; J: TRBJ1-6; size: .; D: .; DNA: TGTGCCAGCAGTGCACAGGGAGAGTCGGCCCTCCACTTT; CDR3: CASSAQGESALHF
V: TRBV6-5; J: TRBJ1-2; size: .; D: TRBD1; DNA: TGTGCCAGCAGGCAAATGACAGGGTTAGGTGGCTACACCTTC; CDR3: CASRQMTGLGGYTF
V: TRBV7-9; J: TRBJ1-6; size: .; D: .; DNA: TGTGCCAGCGGAATCGGCGTGGGCCAAGCTTCACCCCTCCACTTT; CDR3: CASGIGVGQASPLHF
V: TRBV5-1; J: TRBJ2-7; size: .; D: .; DNA: TGCGCCAGCAGCCTCCAACGGGGCCATGCCTACGAGCAGTACTTC; CDR3: CASSLQRGHAYEQYF
V: TRBV5-5; J: TRBJ1-5; size: once; D: .; DNA: TGTGCCAGCAGCTTCGGGCCAGCCTATCAGCCCCAGCATTTT; CDR3: CASSFGPAYQPQHF
V: TRBV5-1; J: TRBJ1-2; size: .; D: .; DNA: TGCGCCAGCAGCTTGACAGCCAACTATGGCTACACCTTC; CDR3: CASSLTANYGYTF
V: TRBV4-1; J: TRBJ1-6; size: .; D: TRBD1; DNA: TGCGCCAGCAGCCAAGAACCAGACAGGGCCCGTTGGAATTCACCCCTCCACTTT; CDR3: CASSQEPDRARWNSPLHF
V: TRBV30; J: TRBJ1-5; size: .; D: TRBD1; DNA: TGTGCCTACGGGGCATCAGACAGGGTGAGTCAGCCCCAGCATTTT; CDR3: CAYGASDRVSQPQHF
V: TRBV18; J: TRBJ1-1; size: .; D: .; DNA: TGTGCCAGCTCACCAGGGTCCGGGATAATGAACACTGAAGCTTTCTTT; CDR3: CASSPGSGIMNTEAFF
V: TRBV6-4; J: TRBJ1-6; size: once; D: TRBD1; DNA: TGTGCCAGCAGTTACTCGGGACAGCCTAATTCACCCCTCCACTTT; CDR3: CASSYSGQPNSPLHF
V: TRBV6-5; J: TRBJ1-1; size: .; D: .; DNA: TGTGGCCAAAAAGGTAGCCTCATGAACACTGAAGCTTTCTTT; CDR3: CGQKGSLMNTEAFF
V: TRBV6-5; J: TRBJ1-5; size: .; D: .; DNA: TGTGCCAGCAGTTTTGGTTACAATCAGCCCCAGCATTTT; CDR3: CASSFGYNQPQHF
V: TRBV7-2; J: TRBJ1-2; size: .; D: .; DNA: TGTGCCAGCAGTCCCTTCAGTGCTAACTATGGCTACACCTTC; CDR3: CASSPFSANYGYTF
V: TRBV9; J: TRBJ2-1; size: .; D: TRBD2; DNA: TGTGCCAGCAGCGACCCCCTCGCGCTAGCGGGGGTAAACAATGAGCAGTTCTTC; CDR3: CASSDPLALAGVNNEQFF